The following is a T cell receptor beta chain sequence with its context. No antigen is known for it. PCR was performed using 60 Vbeta and 13 Jbeta primers. Method: immunoSEQ multiplex PCR; TCRdb's copy keeps in-frame clones and lacks some. The sample yields about 120,000 clones, of which the top ten take up about 1.5%. These data belong to a study of cytomegalovirus exposure and HLA in healthy donors. Study conclusions and caveats: The classifier, whose performance was assessed in both the original and validation cohorts, reportedly diagnosed cytomegalovirus status with high specificity and sensitivity.

Germline-derived CDR1 and CDR2 are MNHNY and SVGAGI (reference sequence). V lost 8 bases, J lost 5 bases, and 6 bases lay in between. CDR3 length: 11 residues. Sample: PBMCs. The receptor was derived from a woman aged 40 to 50 in good health and CMV-seropositive. The chain uses TRBV6-6 and TRBJ1-4; no definite D call. Here the CDR3 reads CASGLNEKLFF. CDR3 nucleotide sequence: TGTGCCAGCGGACTGAATGAAAAACTGTTTTTT.